This T cell receptor beta chain is drawn from a study of blood T cell repertoires in COVID-19. In the study overall: Acute and convalescent COVID-19 specimens originated in the United States, Italy and Spain. Sources were T cells, B-cell-depleted T cells, or PBMCs; the material itself was cDNA or gDNA.

Methods used by the authors: By means of reference gene primer amplification, nucleated cell counts were estimated. The repertoire was sequenced with immunoSEQ multiplex PCR; TCRdb's copy has only in-frame clones and lacks some. V, J and clone size reflect that table, while D and trimming were determined from the DNA. The sample consists of 150,000 to 180,000 clones, about 90% of them appearing once. The CDR3 covers 16 residues. From germline, CDR1 is SNHLY and CDR2 FYNNEI. The V and J ends lost 5 bases and 0 bases respectively, with 13 bases between them. Source material: peripheral blood. This TCR was recovered from a man in his forties or fifties with acute or convalescent COVID-19. J is TRBJ2-2 and V is TRBV2; a weak D match, TRBD1 (5 bases). The CDR3 protein is CASSPTLTANTGELFF. The DNA for the CDR3 is TGTGCCAGCAGTCCGACCTTGACAGCGAACACCGGGGAGCTGTTTTTT.